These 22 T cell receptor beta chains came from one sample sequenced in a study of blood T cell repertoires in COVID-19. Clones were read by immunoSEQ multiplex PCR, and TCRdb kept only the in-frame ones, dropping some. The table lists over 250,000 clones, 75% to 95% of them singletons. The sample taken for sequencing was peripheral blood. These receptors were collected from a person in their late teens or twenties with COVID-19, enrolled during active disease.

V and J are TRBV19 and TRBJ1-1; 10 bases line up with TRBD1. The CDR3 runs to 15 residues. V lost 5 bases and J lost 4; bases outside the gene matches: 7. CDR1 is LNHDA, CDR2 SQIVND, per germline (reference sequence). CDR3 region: CASSFLTGGLTEAFF. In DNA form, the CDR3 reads TGTGCCAGTAGTTTTTTGACAGGGGGCCTCACTGAAGCTTTCTTT.

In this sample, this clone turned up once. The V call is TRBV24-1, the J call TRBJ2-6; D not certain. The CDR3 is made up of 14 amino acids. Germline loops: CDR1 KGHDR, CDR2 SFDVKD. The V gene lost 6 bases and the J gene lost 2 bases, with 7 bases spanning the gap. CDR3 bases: TGTGCCACCAGTCCGCGTACTGGGGCCAACGTCCTGACTTTC. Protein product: CATSPRTGANVLTF.

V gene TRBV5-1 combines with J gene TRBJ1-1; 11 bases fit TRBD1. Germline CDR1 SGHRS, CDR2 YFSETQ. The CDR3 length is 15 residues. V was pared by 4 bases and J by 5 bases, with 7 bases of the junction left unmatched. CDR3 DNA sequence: TGCGCCAGCAGCGGGCGGACAGGGGGCTTAACTGAAGCTTTCTTT. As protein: CASSGRTGGLTEAFF.

CDR3 amino acids: CASSLGASSTDTQYF. The CDR3 DNA sequence: TGTGCCAGCAGCTTGGGAGCGTCTAGCACAGATACGCAGTATTTT. The chain combines TRBV11-3 with TRBJ2-3, with a weak D call TRBD2 (5 bases). The CDR3 is 15 residues long. Germline V CDR1 and CDR2: SGHNT, YENEEA. Trimming removed 3 bases from V and 0 bases from J, with 10 bases in between.

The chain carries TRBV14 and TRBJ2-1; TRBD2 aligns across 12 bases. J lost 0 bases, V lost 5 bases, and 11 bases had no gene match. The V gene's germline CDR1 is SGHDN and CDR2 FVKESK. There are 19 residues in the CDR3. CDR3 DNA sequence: TGTGCCAGCAGCGGGAGGGGACTAGCGGGCCTAAGCTCCTACAATGAGCAGTTCTTC. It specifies CASSGRGLAGLSSYNEQFF.

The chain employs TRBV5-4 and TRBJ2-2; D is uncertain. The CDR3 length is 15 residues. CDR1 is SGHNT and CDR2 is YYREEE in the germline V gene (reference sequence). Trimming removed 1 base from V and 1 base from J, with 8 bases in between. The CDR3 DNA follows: TGTGCCAGCAGCTTGAATAACAGGAACACCGGGGAGCTGTTTTTT. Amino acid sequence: CASSLNNRNTGELFF.

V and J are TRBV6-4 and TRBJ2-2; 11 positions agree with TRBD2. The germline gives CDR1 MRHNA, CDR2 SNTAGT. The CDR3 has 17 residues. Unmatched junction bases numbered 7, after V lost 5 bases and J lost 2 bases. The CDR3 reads CASSPLAGGFNTGELFF. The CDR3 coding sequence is TGTGCCAGCAGTCCCCTAGCGGGAGGTTTCAACACCGGGGAGCTGTTTTTT.

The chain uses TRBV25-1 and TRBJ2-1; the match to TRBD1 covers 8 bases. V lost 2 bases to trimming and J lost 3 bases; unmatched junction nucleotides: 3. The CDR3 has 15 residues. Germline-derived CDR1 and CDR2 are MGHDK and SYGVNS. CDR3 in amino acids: CASSERGQVYNEQFF. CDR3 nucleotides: TGTGCCAGCAGTGAAAGGGGACAGGTCTACAATGAGCAGTTCTTC.

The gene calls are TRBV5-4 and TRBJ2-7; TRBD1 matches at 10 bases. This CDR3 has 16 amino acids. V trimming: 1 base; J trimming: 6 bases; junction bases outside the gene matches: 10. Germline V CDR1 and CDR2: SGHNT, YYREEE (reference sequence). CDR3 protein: CASSLQRGDRGVEQYF. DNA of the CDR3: TGTGCCAGCAGCTTGCAACGTGGGGACAGGGGTGTCGAGCAGTACTTC.

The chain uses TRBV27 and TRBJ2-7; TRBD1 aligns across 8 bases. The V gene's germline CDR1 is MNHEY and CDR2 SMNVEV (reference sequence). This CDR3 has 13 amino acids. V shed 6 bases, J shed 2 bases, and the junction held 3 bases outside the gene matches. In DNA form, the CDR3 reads TGTGCCAGCAGAAAGACAGGGGCCTACGAGCAGTACTTC. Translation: CASRKTGAYEQYF.

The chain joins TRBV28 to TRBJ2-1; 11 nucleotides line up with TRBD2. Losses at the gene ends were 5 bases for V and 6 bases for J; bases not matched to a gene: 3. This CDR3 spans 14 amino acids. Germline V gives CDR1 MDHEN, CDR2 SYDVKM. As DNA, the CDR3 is TGTGCCAGCAGTACTAGCGGGAGTATCAATGAGCAGTTCTTC. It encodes CASSTSGSINEQFF.

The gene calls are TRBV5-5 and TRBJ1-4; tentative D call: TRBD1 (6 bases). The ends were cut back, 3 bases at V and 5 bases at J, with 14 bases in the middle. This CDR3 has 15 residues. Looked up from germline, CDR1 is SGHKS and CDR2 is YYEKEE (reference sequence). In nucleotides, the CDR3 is TGTGCCAGCAGCTGGGGGCAACTCGGCAATGAAAAACTGTTTTTT. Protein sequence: CASSWGQLGNEKLFF.

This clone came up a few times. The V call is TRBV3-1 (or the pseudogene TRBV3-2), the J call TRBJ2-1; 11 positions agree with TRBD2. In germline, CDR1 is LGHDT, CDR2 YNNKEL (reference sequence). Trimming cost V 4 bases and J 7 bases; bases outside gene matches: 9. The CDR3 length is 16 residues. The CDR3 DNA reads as TGTGCCAGCAGCCGGGGGGTAGCGGGAGGGTTGAATGAGCAGTTCTTC. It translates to CASSRGVAGGLNEQFF.

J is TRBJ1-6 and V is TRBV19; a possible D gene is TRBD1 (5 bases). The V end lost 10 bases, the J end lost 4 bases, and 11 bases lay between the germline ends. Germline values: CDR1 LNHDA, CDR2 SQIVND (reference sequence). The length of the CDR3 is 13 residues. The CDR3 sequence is CATQGAYNSPLHF. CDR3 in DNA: TGTGCCACGCAGGGCGCATATAATTCACCCCTCCACTTT.

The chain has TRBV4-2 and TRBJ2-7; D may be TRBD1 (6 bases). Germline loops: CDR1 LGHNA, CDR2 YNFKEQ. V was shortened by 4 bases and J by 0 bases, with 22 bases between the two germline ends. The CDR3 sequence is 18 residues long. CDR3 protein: CASSRQPIQGLDSYEQYF. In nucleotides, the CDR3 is TGTGCCAGCAGCCGCCAACCGATACAGGGCTTAGACTCCTACGAGCAGTACTTC.

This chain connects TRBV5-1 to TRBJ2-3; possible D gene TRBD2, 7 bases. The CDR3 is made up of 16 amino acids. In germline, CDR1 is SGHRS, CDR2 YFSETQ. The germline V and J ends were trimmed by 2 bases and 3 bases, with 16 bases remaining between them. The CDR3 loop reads CASSLLQGGETDTQYF. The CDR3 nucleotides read TGCGCCAGCAGCTTATTACAGGGAGGGGAAACAGATACGCAGTATTTT.

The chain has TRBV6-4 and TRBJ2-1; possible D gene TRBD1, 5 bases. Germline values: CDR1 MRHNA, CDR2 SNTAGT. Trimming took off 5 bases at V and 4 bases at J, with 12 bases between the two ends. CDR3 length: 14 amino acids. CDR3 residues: CASSPKGWYNEQFF. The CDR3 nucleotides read TGTGCCAGCAGTCCCAAGGGGTGGTACAATGAGCAGTTCTTC.

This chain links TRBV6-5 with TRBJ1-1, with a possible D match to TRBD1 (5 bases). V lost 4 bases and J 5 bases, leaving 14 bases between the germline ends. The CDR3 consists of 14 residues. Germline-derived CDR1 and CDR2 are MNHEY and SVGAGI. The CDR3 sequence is CASSSNKGVTEAFF. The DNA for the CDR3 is TGTGCCAGCAGTTCGAATAAAGGGGTTACTGAAGCTTTCTTT.

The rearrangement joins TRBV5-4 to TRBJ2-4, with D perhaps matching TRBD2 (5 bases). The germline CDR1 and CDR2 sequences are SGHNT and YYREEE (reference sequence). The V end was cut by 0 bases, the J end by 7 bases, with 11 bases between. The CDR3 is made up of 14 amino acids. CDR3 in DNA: TGTGCCAGCAGCTTGGGCGGACGGGGTAACATTCAGTACTTC. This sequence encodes CASSLGGRGNIQYF.

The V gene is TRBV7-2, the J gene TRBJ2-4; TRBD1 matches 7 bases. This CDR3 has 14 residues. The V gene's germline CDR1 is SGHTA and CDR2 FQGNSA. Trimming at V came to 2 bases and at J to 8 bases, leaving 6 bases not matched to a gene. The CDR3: CASSLYRTGDIQYF. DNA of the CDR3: TGTGCCAGCAGCTTATATCGGACAGGAGACATTCAGTACTTC. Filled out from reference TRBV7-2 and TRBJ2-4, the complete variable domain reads GAGVSQSPSNKVTEKGKDVELRCDPISGHTALYWYRQSLGQGLEFLIYFQGNSAPDKSGLPSDRFSAERTGGSVSTLTIQRTQQEDSAVYLCASSLYRTGDIQYFGAGTRLSVL.

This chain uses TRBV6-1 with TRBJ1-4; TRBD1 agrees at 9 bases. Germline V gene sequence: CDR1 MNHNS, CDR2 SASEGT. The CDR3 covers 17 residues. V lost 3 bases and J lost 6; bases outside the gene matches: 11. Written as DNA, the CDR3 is TGTGCCAGCAGTGATACAGGGGGCCAATTTTGGGATGAAAAACTGTTTTTT. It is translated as CASSDTGGQFWDEKLFF.

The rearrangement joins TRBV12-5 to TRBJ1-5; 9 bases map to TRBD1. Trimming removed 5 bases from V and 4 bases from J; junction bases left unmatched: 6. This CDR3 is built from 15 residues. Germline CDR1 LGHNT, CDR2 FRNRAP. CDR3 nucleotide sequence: TGTGCTAGTGGTCCAGGGACAGGGTCAAATCAGCCCCAGCATTTT. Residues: CASGPGTGSNQPQHF. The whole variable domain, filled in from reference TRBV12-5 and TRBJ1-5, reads DARVTQTPRHKVTEMGQEVTMRCQPILGHNTVFWYRQTMMQGLELLAYFRNRAPLDDSGMPKDRFSAEMPDATLATLKIQPSEPRDSAVYFCASGPGTGSNQPQHFGDGTRLSIL.